These 2 T cell receptor beta chains came from one sample sequenced in a study of Ad26.COV2.S vaccination and SARS-CoV-2 variants. Specified treatment: roughly 18 received Ad26.COV2.S at low or high dose, single or two shots; a few received placebo; per-sample allocation not given. Collection of the samples took place on day 63 after the first injection of vaccine or placebo. The data were produced by immunoSEQ multiplex PCR, yet TCRdb's version contains in-frame clones alone and is incomplete. The profile shows hundreds of thousands of clones, 89% of them singletons. The starting material was peripheral blood, obtained in a trial of Ad26.COV2.S vaccine versus placebo. These receptors came from a person between 18 and 65 years old who received the Ad26.COV2.S COVID-19 vaccine or a placebo.

The chain carries TRBV15 and TRBJ1-2; D is ambiguous. V was pared by 6 bases and J by 13 bases, with 18 bases between. The CDR3 totals 12 residues. Looked up from germline, CDR1 is LNHNV and CDR2 is YYDKDF (reference sequence). The CDR3 region has the DNA TGTGCCACCAGTCGAGCCGGCAGCAGTGGCACCTTC. It translates to CATSRAGSSGTF.

The chain links TRBV5-1 to TRBJ2-5; D is perhaps TRBD1 (5 bases). Germline V gives CDR1 SGHRS, CDR2 YFSETQ. V lost 0 bases, J lost 4 bases, and 10 bases lay in between. The length of the CDR3 is 14 residues. As DNA, the CDR3 is TGCGCCAGCAGCTTGGGACAGCAGGGAGAGACCCAGTACTTC. It yields the protein CASSLGQQGETQYF.